Below, one T cell receptor beta chain is given with its context. As originally analysed: From reference gene primer amplification, estimates of nucleated cell counts were derived. The assay was immunoSEQ multiplex PCR, and TCRdb's table has in-frame clones only and misses some. Clonal size and the V and J genes are those of that table, whereas D and trimming came from the DNA. Of 95,000 to 150,000 clones listed, about 88% are singletons. Germline CDR1 is SQVTM and CDR2 is ANQGSEA. The V end lost 1 base, the J end lost 4 bases, and 16 bases lay between the germline ends. This CDR3 has 16 amino acids. This entry comes from a study of blood T cell repertoires in COVID-19. Study at large: The origin of the acute and convalescent COVID-19 samples was the United States, Italy and Spain. The cDNA or gDNA used as material had been derived from T cells, B-cell-depleted T cells, or PBMCs.

The sequence was obtained from a woman of 80 years or more with acute or convalescent COVID-19. Sequenced: peripheral blood. The V and J genes are TRBV29-1 and TRBJ2-2, with D unclear. The CDR3 loop is CSVEGRETQLTGELFF. Written as DNA, the CDR3 is TGCAGCGTTGAAGGACGCGAGACTCAGCTCACCGGGGAGCTGTTTTTT.